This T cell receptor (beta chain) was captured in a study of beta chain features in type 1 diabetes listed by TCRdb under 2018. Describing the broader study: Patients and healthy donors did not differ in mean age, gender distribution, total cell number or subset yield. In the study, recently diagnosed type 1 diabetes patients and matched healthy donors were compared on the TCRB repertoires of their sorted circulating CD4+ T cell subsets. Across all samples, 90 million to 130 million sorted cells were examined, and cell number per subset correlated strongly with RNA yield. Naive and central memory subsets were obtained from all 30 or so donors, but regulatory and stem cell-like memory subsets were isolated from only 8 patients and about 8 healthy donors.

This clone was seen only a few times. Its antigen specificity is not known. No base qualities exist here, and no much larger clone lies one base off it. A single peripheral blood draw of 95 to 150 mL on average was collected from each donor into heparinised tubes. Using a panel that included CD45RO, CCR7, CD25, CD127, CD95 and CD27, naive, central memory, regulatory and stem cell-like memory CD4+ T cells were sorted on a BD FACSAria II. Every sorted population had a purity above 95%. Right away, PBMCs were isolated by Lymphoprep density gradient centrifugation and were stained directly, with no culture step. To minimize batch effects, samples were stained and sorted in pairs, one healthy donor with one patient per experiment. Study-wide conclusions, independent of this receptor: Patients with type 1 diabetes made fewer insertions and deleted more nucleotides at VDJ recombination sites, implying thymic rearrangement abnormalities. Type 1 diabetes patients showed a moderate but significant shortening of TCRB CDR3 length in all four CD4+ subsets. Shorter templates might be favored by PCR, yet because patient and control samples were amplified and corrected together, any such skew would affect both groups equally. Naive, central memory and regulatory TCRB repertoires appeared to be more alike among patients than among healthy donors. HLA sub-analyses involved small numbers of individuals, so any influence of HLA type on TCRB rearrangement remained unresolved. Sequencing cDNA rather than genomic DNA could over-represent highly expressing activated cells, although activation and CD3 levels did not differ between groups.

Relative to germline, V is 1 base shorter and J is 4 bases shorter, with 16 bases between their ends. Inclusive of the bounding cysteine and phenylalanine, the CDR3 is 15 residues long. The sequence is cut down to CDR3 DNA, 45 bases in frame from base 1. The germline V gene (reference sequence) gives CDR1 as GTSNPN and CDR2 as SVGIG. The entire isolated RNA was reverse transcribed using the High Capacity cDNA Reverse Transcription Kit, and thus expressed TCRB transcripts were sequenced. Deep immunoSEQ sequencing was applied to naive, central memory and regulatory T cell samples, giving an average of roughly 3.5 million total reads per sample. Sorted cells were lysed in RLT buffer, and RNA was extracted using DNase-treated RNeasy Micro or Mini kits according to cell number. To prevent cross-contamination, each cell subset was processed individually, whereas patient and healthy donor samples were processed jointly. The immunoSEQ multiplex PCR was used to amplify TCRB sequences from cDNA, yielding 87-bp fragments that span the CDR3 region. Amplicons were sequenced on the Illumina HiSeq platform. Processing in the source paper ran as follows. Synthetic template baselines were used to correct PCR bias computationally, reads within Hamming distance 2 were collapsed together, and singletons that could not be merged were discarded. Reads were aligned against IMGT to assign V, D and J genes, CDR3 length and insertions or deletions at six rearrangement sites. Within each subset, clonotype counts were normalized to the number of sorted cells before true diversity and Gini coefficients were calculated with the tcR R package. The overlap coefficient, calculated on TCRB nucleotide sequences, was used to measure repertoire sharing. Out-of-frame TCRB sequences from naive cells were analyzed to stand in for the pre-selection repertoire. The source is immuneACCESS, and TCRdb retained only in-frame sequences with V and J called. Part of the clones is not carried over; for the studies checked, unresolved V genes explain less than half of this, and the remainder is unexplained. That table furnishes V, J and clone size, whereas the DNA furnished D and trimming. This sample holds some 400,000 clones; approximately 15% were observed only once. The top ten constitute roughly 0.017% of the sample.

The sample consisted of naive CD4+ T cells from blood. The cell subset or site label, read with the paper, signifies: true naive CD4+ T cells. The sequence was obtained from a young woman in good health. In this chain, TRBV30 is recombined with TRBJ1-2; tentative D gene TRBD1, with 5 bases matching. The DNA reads TGTGCCTGGAGTGGACAGACCCCGTCTATCTATGGCTACACCTTC. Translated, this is CAWSGQTPSIYGYTF. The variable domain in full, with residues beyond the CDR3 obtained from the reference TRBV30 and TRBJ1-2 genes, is SQTIHQWPATLVQPVGSPLSLECTVEGTSNPNLYWYRQAAGRGLQLLFYSVGIGQISSEVPQNLSASRPQDRQFILSSKKLLLSDSGFYLCAWSGQTPSIYGYTFGSGTRLTVV.